This TCR beta chain was observed in a study of blood T cell repertoires in COVID-19. CDR3 length: 16 amino acids. V dropped 2 bases and J dropped 6 bases, with 19 bases sitting between them. CDR1 and CDR2 (germline): MGHRA, YSYEKL. The assay was immunoSEQ multiplex PCR, and TCRdb's table has in-frame clones only and misses some. The sample holds 250,000 or so clones, 83% seen once. The sequenced sample was peripheral blood. The origin of this receptor is a human donor in a cohort sampled during active COVID-19. This sequence joins TRBV4-1 and TRBJ1-2; tentative D call: TRBD1 (5 bases). CDR3 nucleotides: TGCGCCAGCAGCCAACCCCCGCAGGGCGCCAGGGATGGCTACACCTTC. Translation gives CASSQPPQGARDGYTF.